Detailed here is one T cell receptor beta chain. This clone's antigen is unknown. TRB rearrangements were amplified by multiplex PCR using a touch-down protocol with TRB-A and TRB-B primer pools mixed in one tube. Illumina adapters and sample indices were added to the amplicons through two consecutive PCR reactions using Phusion HS II polymerase. After gel purification with the NucleoSpin Gel and PCR Clean-up kit, the amplicons were quantified by Qubit and checked for quality on an Agilent 2100 Bioanalyzer. Sequencing of the libraries was done on an Illumina MiSeq with paired-end, single-indexed, 600-cycle runs. Per the authors' processing: MiXCR version 2.1.12 with the default MiXCR reference library was used to align and assemble TRB reads. A clone was defined by each unique CDR3 nucleotide sequence, and the analysis included only productive sequences with two or more reads. To assess repertoire diversity, an R script computed alpha-parameterized diversity profiles (alpha 0 to 5), which included the Shannon (alpha 1) and Simpson (alpha 2) indices. Combinatorial TRB VJ usage was computed with the tcR package and compared between cohorts by principal component analysis with ade4. TCRbeta CDR3s were clustered with GLIPH on cohort pairs matched by age and read depth, and cluster frequencies were compared by Wilcoxon test. The reads, reprocessed by TCRdb, yield one row per CDR3 protein sequence and no DNA. It is TCRdb's table, rather than the study itself, that gives the V and J calls and clone size. This sample's clone table shows about 11,000 distinct CDR3 sequences. In total, the top ten clones hold 4.4% of the sample.

This entry belongs to a study of T cell clusters in autoimmune cytopenias (dated by TCRdb to about 2019). Looking at the study overall: A mean age of about 53 years and a median age of about 60 years were recorded for the healthy donor controls, of whom about half of the roughly 43 were female. Per sample, TRB sequencing gave a median depth of about 49,000 reads and a median of approximately 2,400 distinct TRB clonotypes. Peripheral blood TRB and IGH repertoires were sequenced in autoimmune cytopenia patients at active disease and during treatment follow-up, alongside healthy, CLL and autoimmune hepatitis controls. The goal of the study was to find out whether patients with autoimmune cytopenia have a disease-specific immune repertoire signature that could be used as a blood-based biomarker. For primary cytopenia, approximately 23 age-matched healthy donors were used as controls, and for secondary cytopenia, 14 to 15 age-matched CLL patients were used as controls. The comparison group for autoimmune hepatitis repertoires was some 24 healthy donors matched for age and sex. On the study overall, not on this receptor specifically: In the comparison of secondary cytopenia with CLL, the cluster-lack signature was not observed, apparently because the dominant lymphoma-associated repertoire masked the signature. The T cell clusters were defined in silico only, and their functional role remained to be validated experimentally. The TRB repertoire shifts, including less even repertoires in secondary cytopenia and CLL, mostly reflected lymphoma bias and not autoimmunity. Compared with active autoimmune hepatitis patients, healthy donors had almost three times as many exclusive TRB clusters, a finding consistent with an autoimmunity-wide signature. A lack of physiological T cell clusters in primary autoimmune cytopenia patients was suggested by GLIPH, as 51 clusters were found to be exclusive to healthy donors versus 17 exclusive to patients.

Per sample, approximately 250 ng of peripheral blood genomic DNA, 30,000 to 40,000 genome equivalents, was used for TRB amplification. The CDR3, from cysteine to phenylalanine, totals 15 residues. The entry carries no DNA sequence. The CDR1 and CDR2 encoded by the germline V gene (reference sequence) are LNHDA and SQIVND. The same sample was also used in a study of T cell repertoires in aging, cancer and after chemotherapy. The second study's paper adds: Donors spanned six age groups from 30 or younger to 70 or older, with at least three individuals per group. Healthy donor control TCR repertoires were recorded over several months to years and showed clear clonal overlap across re-sampling. Several million TCR reads were contained in the full dataset. Significantly lower blood TCR diversity and higher clonality were observed in untreated patients with hematological or solid cancers than in age-matched healthy donors. In healthy donors, the drop in TCR diversity with age came mainly from a loss of richness, whereas in cancer patients a loss of evenness also played a part. In both cancer cohorts, median generation probability rose over the chemotherapy interval, which suggests that the repertoire was reconstituted through rebound thymic output. According to the authors, the repertoire data do not permit conclusions about immunological memory after chemotherapy. Peripheral blood TCR beta repertoires from healthy donors and cancer patients were profiled to examine immunoaging and T cell reconstitution after chemotherapy. Alongside some 96 healthy donors serving as a reference group, the cohort included some 210 cancer patients, of whom around 91 had hematological cancers and some 130 had solid cancers. MiXCR versions 2.12 and 3.0.5 were used to process the TRB sequences. Repertoire metrics included Shannon diversity, evenness, clonality (one minus evenness), and alpha-parameterized diversity profiles from alpha 0 to 5. The IGoR algorithm was used to compute generation probabilities of clones in paired pre- and post-chemotherapy samples.

Recombination linked TRBV19 to TRBJ2-5; TCRdb's D call, TRBD1, is unchecked because there is no DNA. The sequence derives from a human donor in good health. Source material: peripheral blood. The CDR3 protein sequence reads: CASSLLTGKKETQYF.